A single sample is the source of the 28 T cell receptor beta chains below, sequenced in a study of tumor-infiltrating lymphocytes in primary liver carcinoma. TCR beta cDNA was made from 500 ng total RNA with a constant-region primer. Slightly modified ARM-PCR served as the procedure for the TCR beta libraries. These libraries came from three rounds of nested multiplex PCR. Amplification in the first two PCR rounds was performed using TRBV1-TRBV30 forward primers and a C-beta reverse primer for roughly 9 cycles each. TCRdb processed the multiplex PCR reads anew with MiXCR; each CDR3 protein has one entry. The sample includes fewer than 350,000 distinct CDR3 sequences, less than 75% seen only once; the top ten take about 8.4%. Blood RNA originated from unsorted whole blood, with germline DNA additionally extracted. Sequenced material: peripheral blood. The receptors stem from a man in his forties with primary liver carcinoma and hepatitis B virus infection.

This clonotype was counted between two and nine times. The chain combines TRBV12-3 or TRBV12-4 with TRBJ2-6, with 7 bases aligning to TRBD1. V was clipped by 7 bases and J by 0 bases; unmatched bases: 12. This CDR3 contains 18 residues. CDR3 in amino acids: CASTPRDSEFSGANVLTF. The CDR3 region has the DNA TGTGCCAGCACCCCGAGGGACAGCGAATTCTCTGGGGCCAACGTCCTGACTTTC.

V usage is TRBV11-2 and J usage is TRBJ2-6, with no clear D. This CDR3 region has 13 residues. Germline lookup yields CDR1 SGHAT and CDR2 FQNNGV. V was shortened by 5 bases and J by 4 bases, with 6 bases between the two germline ends. DNA of the CDR3: TGTGCCAGCAGCCGACCCGGGGCCAACGTCCTGACTTTC. Translated: CASSRPGANVLTF. Combining the CDR3 with reference TRBV11-2 and TRBJ2-6 gives the whole variable domain EAGVAQSPRYKIIEKRQSVAFWCNPISGHATLYWYQQILGQGPKLLIQFQNNGVVDDSQLPKDRFSAERLKGVDSTLKIQPAKLEDSAVYLCASSRPGANVLTFGAGSRLTVL.

As to this clonotype: A much more abundant neighbour one base away suggests this may be a read error. The chain has TRBV4-3 and TRBJ2-5, with D possibly being TRBD1 (5 bases). The CDR3 is 17 amino acids. Germline V lookup: CDR1 LGHNA, CDR2 YSLEER. V lost 7 bases, J lost 0 bases, and 21 bases lay in between. The CDR3 spells CASNQTAGPRYQETQYF. The CDR3 DNA reads TGCGCCAGCAACCAGACGGCAGGGCCTAGGTACCAAGAGACCCAGTACTTC.

The V call is TRBV11-2, the J call TRBJ2-2; D is uncertain. This CDR3 has 12 residues. Germline values: CDR1 SGHAT, CDR2 FQNNGV. Trimming took 6 bases from V and 15 from J, leaving 17 bases between them. The CDR3 coding sequence is TGTGCCAGCAGACTGTCGCGCCGCCGGATGTTTTTT. This sequence encodes CASRLSRRRMFF.

The genes are TRBV7-3 and TRBJ2-5; 13 bases fit TRBD2. Germline lookup yields CDR1 SGHTA and CDR2 FQGTGA. This CDR3 spans 18 amino acids. Trimming took 9 bases from V and 0 from J; bases not matched to a gene: 13. Here the CDR3 DNA reads TGTGCCAGACAGACTAGCGGGAGGACTTACCCTAACCAAGAGACCCAGTACTTC. It yields the protein CARQTSGRTYPNQETQYF.

Points on this clonotype: At one end the junction does not follow the germline gene, possibly because of a read error. V gene TRBV5-8 combines with J gene TRBJ1-5, with D uncertain. The CDR3 is 16 residues long. Germline V CDR1 and CDR2: SGHTS, YDEGEE. CDR3 DNA sequence: TGTGTCAGCAGCTTGGTGGGCAGCCTCACCAATCAGCCCCAGCATTTT. Translated: CVSSLVGSLTNQPQHF.

Remarks on this clonotype: A much larger clone sits a single nucleotide away, making a read error possible. The chain couples TRBV7-8 to TRBJ2-3, with 10 bases lining up with TRBD2. The V gene end was trimmed by 1 base and the J gene end by 3 bases; junction bases not matched to a gene: 10. This CDR3 contains 18 residues. Germline V gene lookup returns CDR1 SGHVS and CDR2 FQNEAQ. This CDR3 is CASSLVQREGLPTDTQYF. The CDR3 nucleotides read TGTGCCAGCAGCTTAGTCCAGCGGGAGGGACTTCCGACAGATACGCAGTATTTT.

The V call is TRBV5-4, the J call TRBJ1-1; D is possibly TRBD1 (6 bases). V was cut by 9 bases and J by 1 base, with 25 bases left in between. Germline V gene lookup returns CDR1 SGHNT and CDR2 YYREEE (reference sequence). CDR3 length: 17 residues. CDR3 sequence: CANTTGGFGGGNTEAFF. The CDR3 nucleotides read TGTGCCAACACCACCGGGGGCTTCGGGGGAGGGAACACTGAAGCTTTCTTT.

This clonotype was observed a few times. This chain links TRBV6-2 or TRBV6-3 with TRBJ1-1; D not certain. Germline lookup yields CDR1 MNHEY and CDR2 SVGEGT. The V and J ends lost 5 bases and 1 base respectively, with 17 bases between them. The CDR3 contains 16 residues. The DNA of the CDR3 is TGTGCCAGCAGTCTTTTCCTGATAGAATCGAACACTGAAGCTTTCTTT. It is translated as CASSLFLIESNTEAFF.

As to this clonotype: A read error may explain this, as a much larger clone is one base away. The gene calls are TRBV10-3 and TRBJ2-5; 8 bases are shared with TRBD2. The CDR3 contains 14 residues. Trimming cost V 4 bases and J 2 bases; bases outside gene matches: 3. The germline V gene has CDR1 ENHRY and CDR2 SYGVKD. The CDR3 DNA is TGTGCCATCAGTGTTACTAGCGGACAAGAGACCCAGTACTTC. It codes for CAISVTSGQETQYF.

A word on this clonotype: Just one base apart from a much larger clone, this may be a read error. The CDR3 does not close with the conserved phenylalanine or tryptophan, likely indicating a read error. The limits of the CDR3 on the DNA are not certain, so only TCRdb's listed CDR3 is given. The chain combines TRBV4-1 with TRBJ2-4. The CDR3 contains 11 residues when both ends are counted. Looked up from germline, CDR1 is MGHRA and CDR2 is YSYEKL. The CDR3 spells CASSSRGSRYL.

A note on this clonotype: This may be a read error: a much more frequent sequence differs by one nucleotide. The genes are TRBV6-5 and TRBJ2-2; D is unclear. CDR1 is MNHEY, CDR2 SVGAGI, per germline. The CDR3 loop spans 16 amino acids. The DNA for the CDR3 is TGTGCCAGCATTTACTCGCGACTCCTAACCACCGGGGAGCTGTTTTTT. Encoded protein: CASIYSRLLTTGELFF.

This clonotype was picked up a small number of times. The chain combines TRBV7-9 with TRBJ2-7; a possible D gene is TRBD2 (5 bases). Germline CDR1 is SEHNR and CDR2 is FQNEAQ (reference sequence). Trimming cost V 5 bases and J 2 bases, with 16 bases left between them. The CDR3 contains 15 residues. CDR3 region: CASSTQGSSAYEQYF. CDR3 in DNA: TGTGCCAGCAGCACCCAAGGGAGTAGCGCCTACGAGCAGTACTTC.

This clonotype occurred many times. The rearrangement uses TRBV4-2 and TRBJ2-3, with D perhaps TRBD2 (5 bases). V lost 1 base and J lost 2, with 13 bases in between. The CDR3 is made up of 16 amino acids. Per germline, CDR1 LGHNA and CDR2 YNFKEQ. CDR3 sequence: CASSQGGAAHTDTQYF. For the CDR3, the DNA is TGTGCCAGCAGCCAAGGGGGAGCGGCGCACACAGATACGCAGTATTTT.

The count of this clonotype is one. Likely a read error: the CDR3 ends without its conserved phenylalanine or tryptophan. V and J are TRBV11-2 and TRBJ2-7; the D gene is possibly TRBD2 (5 bases). The CDR3 consists of 14 residues. Per germline, CDR1 SGHAT and CDR2 FQNNGV. The CDR3 here is CTSGLDGHWDEQYL. The DNA for the CDR3 is TGTACCAGCGGCTTAGATGGGCACTGGGACGAGCAGTACCTC.

About this clonotype: Compared with germline, one end of the junction differs, possibly owing to a read error. V and J are TRBV14 and TRBJ1-5; D gene uncertain. Germline values: CDR1 SGHDN, CDR2 FVKESK. The CDR3 is made up of 13 amino acids. The CDR3 is CASSSGFNQPRHF. The CDR3 DNA reads TGTGCCAGCAGCTCCGGCTTCAATCAGCCCCGGCATTTT.

With respect to this clonotype: At one boundary the junction diverges from the germline segment, which might be a read error. The V gene is TRBV7-8, the J gene TRBJ1-1; TRBD1 aligns across 7 bases. The CDR3 runs to 15 residues. Germline V gene sequence: CDR1 SGHVS, CDR2 FQNEAQ. CDR3 in DNA: TGTGCCACCAGCAGCGGACAGGTTCCAAACACTGAAGCTTTCTTT. Protein product: CATSSGQVPNTEAFF.

This clonotype was recorded many times. A read error is possible here, since a much larger clone lies one base away. The gene calls are TRBV11-1 and TRBJ2-1; 7 bases are a match to TRBD1. The CDR3 has 16 amino acids. Germline lookup yields CDR1 SGHAT and CDR2 FQDESV (reference sequence). The J segment lost 1 base and the V segment lost 7 bases, leaving 10 bases of the junction unmatched. For the CDR3, the DNA is TGTGCCAGCAACTTTAGACAGGGCAGATCCTACAATGAGCAGTTCTTC. Translation gives CASNFRQGRSYNEQFF.

This clonotype was counted between two and nine times. This rearrangement joins TRBV5-1 to TRBJ2-2; 8 nucleotides agree with TRBD2. Germline assignment: CDR1 SGHRS and CDR2 YFSETQ. The CDR3 is 14 residues long. V lost 4 bases and J lost 4; bases outside the gene matches: 3. CDR3 loop: CASSELAATGELFF. DNA of the CDR3: TGCGCCAGCAGCGAACTAGCGGCCACCGGGGAGCTGTTTTTT.

Details on this clonotype: A read error may be the cause here, since a much bigger clone is one base away. The chain uses TRBV6-2 or TRBV6-3 and TRBJ2-7; D ambiguous. Trimming cost V 7 bases and J 1 base, with 11 bases left between them. Germline V gene data show CDR1 as MNHEY and CDR2 as SVGEGT. There are 13 residues in the CDR3. The DNA of the CDR3 is TGTGCCAGCAATGGAGCCATATCCTACGAGCAGTACTTC. This encodes CASNGAISYEQYF.

As for this clonotype: Here the CDR3 omits its conserved ending phenylalanine or tryptophan, so a read error is the likely source. The CDR3 reads CSVEDYQGHEQYY. DNA for the CDR3: TGCAGCGTTGAGGACTATCAAGGCCACGAGCAGTACTAC. J is TRBJ2-7 and V is TRBV29-1; D may be TRBD2 (6 bases). V was clipped by 3 bases and J by 5 bases, with 14 bases between them. This CDR3 contains 13 residues. Germline V gene data show CDR1 as SQVTM and CDR2 as ANQGSEA.

As to this clonotype: The germline gene is not matched at one end of the junction; a read error may be the cause. The rearrangement links TRBV11-2 to TRBJ1-1, with D tentatively TRBD1 (6 bases). Germline CDR1 SGHAT, CDR2 FQNNGV. This CDR3 has 14 amino acids. For the CDR3, the DNA is TGTGCCAACAGCACCCCCTCACAGGGAACTGGAGCTTTCTTT. This encodes CANSTPSQGTGAFF.

Worth noting for this clonotype: Given a much more abundant clone one base away, this may be a read error. The chain carries TRBV6-1 and TRBJ1-4; D not certain. The CDR3 runs 15 residues. Germline CDR1 reads MNHNS; CDR2 reads SASEGT. The CDR3 loop is CASSEGDATNEKLSF. Written as DNA, the CDR3 is TGTGCCAGCAGTGAAGGCGACGCAACTAATGAAAAACTGTCTTTT.

This clonotype has ten or more counts. This sequence joins TRBV6-2 or TRBV6-3 and TRBJ2-1; D perhaps matches TRBD2 (6 bases). Germline values: CDR1 MNHEY, CDR2 SVGEGT. This CDR3 contains 13 residues. With 7 bases removed from V and 7 bases from J, the gap between germline ends came to 14 bases. The CDR3 spells CASTPLGGNEQFF. CDR3 nucleotides: TGTGCCAGCACTCCCCTCGGGGGTAATGAGCAGTTCTTC.

J is TRBJ2-1 and V is TRBV20-1; D is ambiguous. Germline CDR1 and CDR2: DFQATT and SNEGSKA (reference sequence). The CDR3 is made up of 13 amino acids. V shed 6 bases and J shed 10 bases, with 19 bases lying between them. CDR3 in amino acids: CSATTPRLGEQFF. The CDR3 nucleotides are TGCAGTGCCACCACCCCTCGGCTTGGAGAGCAGTTCTTC.

In regard to this clonotype: Just one base apart from a much larger clone, this may be a read error. The rearrangement links TRBV29-1 to TRBJ2-7; the match to TRBD1 covers 9 bases. Germline loops: CDR1 SQVTM, CDR2 ANQGSEA. V dropped 6 bases and J dropped 2; count of bases not matched to a gene: 14. This CDR3 spans 16 amino acids. The CDR3, as DNA: TGCAGCGTCACCAATACCGGGACAGGGCATCCCTACGAGCAGTACTTC. The encoded protein is CSVTNTGTGHPYEQYF.

This clonotype was recorded at least ten times. This chain joins TRBV30 and TRBJ2-2, with a tentative D call TRBD1 (5 bases). V dropped 5 bases and J dropped 8 bases, with 9 bases sitting between them. This CDR3 region has 11 residues. In germline, CDR1 is GTSNPN, CDR2 SVGIG (reference sequence). CDR3 sequence: CAWSGAGELFF. The CDR3 DNA sequence: TGTGCCTGGTCTGGGGCGGGGGAGCTGTTTTTT.

The sample holds many counts of this clonotype. This chain uses TRBV28 with TRBJ1-6, with 10 bases identical to TRBD1. The CDR3 spans 16 residues. CDR1 and CDR2 from the germline V gene are MDHEN and SYDVKM. J gave up 7 bases and V 5 bases, and 8 bases lay outside the gene matches. The CDR3 DNA follows: TGTGCCAGCAGTCCCCCGTGGACAGGGGGAAATTCACCCCTCCACTTT. It is translated as CASSPPWTGGNSPLHF.